The present TCR beta chain was sequenced within a study of CD8+ T cells in alopecia areata. The CDR3 runs 16 residues. Germline V CDR1 and CDR2: SQVTM, ANQGSEA. V dropped 6 bases and J dropped 5; count of bases not matched to a gene: 14. PBMCs served as the source from which CD4+ and CD8+ T cells were sorted. Extraction of RNA preceded its reverse transcription into cDNA, which served as the sequencing template. Sequenced by immunoSEQ multiplex PCR; TCRdb stores in-frame clones only, minus some. There are approximately 140,000 clones in the sample; around 86% occur only once, and roughly 15% lies in the top ten.

The TCR originated in a human donor with alopecia areata. The sequenced sample was CD8+ T cells sorted from blood, obtained at week 0. The V gene is TRBV29-1, the J gene TRBJ2-1, with 9 bases matching TRBD2. In DNA form, the CDR3 reads TGCAGCGTATCCCCGCTTACTAGCGGGTTAGACAATGAGCAGTTCTTC. Protein: CSVSPLTSGLDNEQFF.